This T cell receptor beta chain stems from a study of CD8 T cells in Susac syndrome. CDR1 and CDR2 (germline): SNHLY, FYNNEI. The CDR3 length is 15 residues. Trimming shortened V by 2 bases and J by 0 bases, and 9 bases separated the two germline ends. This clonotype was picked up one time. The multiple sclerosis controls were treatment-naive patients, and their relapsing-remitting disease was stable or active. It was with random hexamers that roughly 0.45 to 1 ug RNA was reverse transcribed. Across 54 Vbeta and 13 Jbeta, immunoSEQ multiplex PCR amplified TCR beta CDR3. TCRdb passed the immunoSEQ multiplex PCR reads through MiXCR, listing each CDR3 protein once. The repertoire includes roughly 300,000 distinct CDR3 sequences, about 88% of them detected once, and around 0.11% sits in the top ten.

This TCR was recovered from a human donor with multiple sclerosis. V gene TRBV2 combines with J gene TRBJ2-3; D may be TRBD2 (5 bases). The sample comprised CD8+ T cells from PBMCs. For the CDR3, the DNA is TGTGCCAGCAGTGAAAATAAGCGGAGCACAGATACGCAGTATTTT. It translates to CASSENKRSTDTQYF.